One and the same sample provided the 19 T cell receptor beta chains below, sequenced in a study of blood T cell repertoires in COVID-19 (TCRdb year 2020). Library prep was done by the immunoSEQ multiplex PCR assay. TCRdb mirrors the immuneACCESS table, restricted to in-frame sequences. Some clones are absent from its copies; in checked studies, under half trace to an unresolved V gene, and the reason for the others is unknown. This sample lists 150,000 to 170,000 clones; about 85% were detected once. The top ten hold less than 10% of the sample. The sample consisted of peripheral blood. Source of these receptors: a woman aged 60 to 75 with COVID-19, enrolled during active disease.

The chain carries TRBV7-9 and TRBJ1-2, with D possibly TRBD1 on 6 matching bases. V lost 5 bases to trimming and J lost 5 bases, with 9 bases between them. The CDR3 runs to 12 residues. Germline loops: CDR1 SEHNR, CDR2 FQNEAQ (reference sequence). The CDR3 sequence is CASSPGQYGYTF. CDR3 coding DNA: TGTGCCAGCAGCCCTGGACAGTATGGCTACACCTTC.

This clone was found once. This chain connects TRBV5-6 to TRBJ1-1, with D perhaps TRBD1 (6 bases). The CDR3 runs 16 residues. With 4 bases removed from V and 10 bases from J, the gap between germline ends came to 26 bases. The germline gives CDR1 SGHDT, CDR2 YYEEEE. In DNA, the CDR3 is TGTGCCAGCAGCCTGTTGGGGGCTCCGGGGAGTTCCGGAGCTTTCTTT. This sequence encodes CASSLLGAPGSSGAFF.

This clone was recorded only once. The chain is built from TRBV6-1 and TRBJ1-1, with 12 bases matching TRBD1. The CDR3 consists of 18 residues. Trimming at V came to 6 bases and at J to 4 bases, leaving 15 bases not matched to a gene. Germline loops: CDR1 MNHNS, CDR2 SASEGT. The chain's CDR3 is CASREYPGQGADVTEAFF. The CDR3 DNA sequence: TGTGCCAGCAGAGAATACCCGGGACAGGGGGCCGATGTCACTGAAGCTTTCTTT.

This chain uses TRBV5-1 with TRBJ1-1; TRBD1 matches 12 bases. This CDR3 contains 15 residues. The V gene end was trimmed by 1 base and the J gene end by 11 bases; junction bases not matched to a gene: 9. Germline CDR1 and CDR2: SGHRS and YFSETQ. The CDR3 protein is CASSLMGQGARIAFF. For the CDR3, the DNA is TGCGCCAGCAGCTTGATGGGACAGGGGGCGCGGATCGCTTTCTTT.

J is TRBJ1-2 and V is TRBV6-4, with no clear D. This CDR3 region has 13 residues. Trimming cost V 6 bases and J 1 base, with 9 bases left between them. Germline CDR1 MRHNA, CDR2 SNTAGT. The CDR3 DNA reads TGTGCCAGCAGGATCGGGATTAACTATGGCTACACCTTC. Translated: CASRIGINYGYTF.

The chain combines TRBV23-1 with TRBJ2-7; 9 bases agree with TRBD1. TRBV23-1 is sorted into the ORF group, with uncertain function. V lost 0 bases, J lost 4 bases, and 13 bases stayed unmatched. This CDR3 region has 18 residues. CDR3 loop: CASSQSLSIWDREYEQYF. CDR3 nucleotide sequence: TGCGCCAGCAGTCAATCGTTGAGTATTTGGGACAGGGAGTACGAGCAGTACTTC.

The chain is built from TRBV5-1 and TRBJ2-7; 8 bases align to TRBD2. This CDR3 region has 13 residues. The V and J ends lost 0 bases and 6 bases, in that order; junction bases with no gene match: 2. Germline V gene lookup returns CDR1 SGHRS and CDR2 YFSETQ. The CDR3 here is CASSLGLAGEQYF. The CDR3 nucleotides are TGCGCCAGCAGCTTGGGCCTAGCGGGCGAGCAGTACTTC. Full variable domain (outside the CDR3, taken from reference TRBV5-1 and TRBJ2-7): KAGVTQTPRYLIKTRGQQVTLSCSPISGHRSVSWYQQTPGQGLQFLFEYFSETQRNKGNFPGRFSGRQFSNSRSEMNVSTLELGDSALYLCASSLGLAGEQYFGPGTRLTVT.

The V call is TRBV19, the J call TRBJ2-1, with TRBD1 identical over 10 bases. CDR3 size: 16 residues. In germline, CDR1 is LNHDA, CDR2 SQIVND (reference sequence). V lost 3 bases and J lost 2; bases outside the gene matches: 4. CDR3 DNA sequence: TGTGCCAGTAGTATCCCGACAGGGGGCCCCTACAATGAGCAGTTCTTC. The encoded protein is CASSIPTGGPYNEQFF.

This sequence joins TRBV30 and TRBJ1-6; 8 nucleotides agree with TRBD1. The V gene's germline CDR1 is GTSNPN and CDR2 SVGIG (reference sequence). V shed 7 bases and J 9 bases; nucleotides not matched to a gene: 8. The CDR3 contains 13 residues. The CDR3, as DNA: TGTGCCTCCCGGACAGGGCCTAGTTCACCCCTCCACTTT. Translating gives CASRTGPSSPLHF.

The CDR3 sequence: CASSYRVGAPIAFF. The CDR3 bases are TGTGCCAGCAGTTACAGGGTGGGGGCCCCTATAGCTTTCTTT. The rearrangement links TRBV6-6 to TRBJ1-1; perhaps TRBD1 as D (6 bases). The length of the CDR3 is 14 residues. The V gene's germline CDR1 is MNHNY and CDR2 SVGAGI (reference sequence). Trimming took off 2 bases at V and 10 bases at J, with 17 bases between the two ends.

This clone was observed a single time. The CDR3 region has the DNA TGTGCCAGCAGCTCCGGGACAGGGTTATACAATGAGCAGTTCTTC. This codes for CASSSGTGLYNEQFF. The rearrangement links TRBV11-2 to TRBJ2-1; the match to TRBD1 covers 9 bases. CDR3 length: 15 residues. The J segment lost 4 bases and the V segment lost 4 bases, leaving 5 bases of the junction unmatched. Germline V gene sequence: CDR1 SGHAT, CDR2 FQNNGV.

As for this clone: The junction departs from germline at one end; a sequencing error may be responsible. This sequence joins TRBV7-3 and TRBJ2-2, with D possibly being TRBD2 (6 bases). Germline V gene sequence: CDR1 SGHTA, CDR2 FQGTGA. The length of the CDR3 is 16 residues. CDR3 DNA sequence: TGTGTCAGCAGCTTAACCCCGGGACTTCTCACCGGGGAGCTGTTTTTT. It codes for CVSSLTPGLLTGELFF.

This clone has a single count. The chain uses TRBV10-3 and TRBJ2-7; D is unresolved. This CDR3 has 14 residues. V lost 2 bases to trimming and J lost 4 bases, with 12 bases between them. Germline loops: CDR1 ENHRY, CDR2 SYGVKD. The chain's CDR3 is CAISEDQIFYEQYF. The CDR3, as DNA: TGTGCCATCAGTGAGGATCAGATTTTTTACGAGCAGTACTTC.

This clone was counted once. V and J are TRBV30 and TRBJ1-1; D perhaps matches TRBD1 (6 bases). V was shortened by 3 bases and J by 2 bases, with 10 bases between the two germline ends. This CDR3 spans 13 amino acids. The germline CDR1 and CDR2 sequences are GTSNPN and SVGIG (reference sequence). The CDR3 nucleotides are TGTGCCTGGAGCGGACAGTCAAACACTGAAGCTTTCTTT. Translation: CAWSGQSNTEAFF.

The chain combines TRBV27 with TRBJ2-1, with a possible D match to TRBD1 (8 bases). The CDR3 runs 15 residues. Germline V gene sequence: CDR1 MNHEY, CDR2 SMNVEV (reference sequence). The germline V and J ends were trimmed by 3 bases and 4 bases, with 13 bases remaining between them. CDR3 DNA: TGTGCCAGCAGTTTCGACAGGGGAGGGTACAATGAGCAGTTCTTC. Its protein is CASSFDRGGYNEQFF.

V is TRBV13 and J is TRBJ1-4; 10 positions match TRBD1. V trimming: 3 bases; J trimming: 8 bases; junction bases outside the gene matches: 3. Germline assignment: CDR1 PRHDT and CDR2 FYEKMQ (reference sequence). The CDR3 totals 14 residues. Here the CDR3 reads CASSFGTGDEKLFF. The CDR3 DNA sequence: TGTGCCAGCAGCTTCGGGACAGGGGACGAAAAACTGTTTTTT. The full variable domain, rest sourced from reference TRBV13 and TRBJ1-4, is AAGVIQSPRHLIKEKRETATLKCYPIPRHDTVYWYQQGPGQDPQFLISFYEKMQSDKGSIPDRFSAQQFSDYHSELNMSSLELGDSALYFCASSFGTGDEKLFFGSGTQLSVL.

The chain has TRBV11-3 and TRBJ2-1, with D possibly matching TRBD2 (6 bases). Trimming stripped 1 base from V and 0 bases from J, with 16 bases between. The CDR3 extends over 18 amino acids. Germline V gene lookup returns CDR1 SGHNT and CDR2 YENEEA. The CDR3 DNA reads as TGTGCCAGCAGCTTAGCCTCCCGTTGGGGAGGCTCCTACAATGAGCAGTTCTTC. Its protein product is CASSLASRWGGSYNEQFF.

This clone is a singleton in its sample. CDR3 DNA sequence: TGCGCCAGCAGCCAAGAGGGAGGCCGAGCTAACTATGGCTACACCTTC. Amino acid sequence: CASSQEGGRANYGYTF. The chain links TRBV4-1 to TRBJ1-2; D is unresolved. Trimming removed 0 bases at V and 0 bases at J, with 11 bases between. This CDR3 has 16 residues. Germline CDR1 MGHRA, CDR2 YSYEKL.

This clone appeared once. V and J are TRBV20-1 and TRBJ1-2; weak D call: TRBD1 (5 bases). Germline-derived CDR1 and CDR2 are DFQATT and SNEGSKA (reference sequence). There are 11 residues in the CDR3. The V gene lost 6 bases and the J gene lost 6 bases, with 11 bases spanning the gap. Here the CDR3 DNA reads TGCAGTGCCCCAGTGGGGCATGGCTACACCTTC. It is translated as CSAPVGHGYTF.